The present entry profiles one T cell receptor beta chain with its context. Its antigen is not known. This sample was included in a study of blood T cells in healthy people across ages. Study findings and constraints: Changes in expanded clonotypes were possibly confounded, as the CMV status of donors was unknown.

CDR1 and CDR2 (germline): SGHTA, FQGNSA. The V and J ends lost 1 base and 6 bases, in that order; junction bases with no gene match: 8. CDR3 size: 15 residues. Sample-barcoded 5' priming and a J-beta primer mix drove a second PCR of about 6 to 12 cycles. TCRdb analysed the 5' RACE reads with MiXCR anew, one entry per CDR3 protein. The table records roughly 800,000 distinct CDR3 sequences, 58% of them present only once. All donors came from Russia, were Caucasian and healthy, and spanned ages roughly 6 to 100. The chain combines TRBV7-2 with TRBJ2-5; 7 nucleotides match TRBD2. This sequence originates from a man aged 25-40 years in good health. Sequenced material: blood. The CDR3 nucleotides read TGTGCCAGCAGCTTAGGCGGGGGAGGGAAAAAGACCCAGTACTTC. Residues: CASSLGGGGKKTQYF.